Following are 29 T cell receptor beta chains from one sample sequenced in a study of T cell responses to AZD1222 COVID-19 vaccine. TCRdb's copy holds only in-frame clones and misses some; the assay was immunoSEQ multiplex PCR. This repertoire shows roughly 120,000 clones, 70% to 90% found once; its top ten account for under 6.5%. Sample: peripheral blood, taken on day 0 of AZD1222 vaccination. These receptor sequences come from an adult in good health.

The chain is built from TRBV6-5 and TRBJ2-1; 8 bases fit TRBD2. The CDR3 totals 13 residues. The J segment lost 8 bases and the V segment lost 6 bases, leaving 6 bases of the junction unmatched. The germline V gene encodes CDR1 MNHEY and CDR2 SVGAGI. CDR3 coding DNA: TGTGCCAGCAGGGGGACTAGTAGGGATGAGCAGTTCTTC. Protein sequence: CASRGTSRDEQFF.

This chain joins TRBV7-9 and TRBJ1-2; a weak D match, TRBD1 (6 bases). Germline lookup yields CDR1 SEHNR and CDR2 FQNEAQ (reference sequence). Trimming stripped 4 bases from V and 0 bases from J, with 9 bases between. The CDR3 contains 14 residues. The CDR3, as DNA: TGTGCCAGCAGCTGGACAGCTACTAACTATGGCTACACCTTC. Its translation is CASSWTATNYGYTF.

The table lists this clone with a count of one. The gene calls are TRBV3-1 (or the pseudogene TRBV3-2) and TRBJ2-2; D is perhaps TRBD1 (6 bases). This CDR3 has 14 amino acids. V lost 1 base, J lost 5 bases, and 8 bases lay in between. The germline V gene has CDR1 LGHDT and CDR2 YNNKEL (reference sequence). DNA for the CDR3: TGTGCCAGCAGCCAAGCAGGGGAAACCGGGGAGCTGTTTTTT. Residues: CASSQAGETGELFF.

The V and J genes are TRBV18 and TRBJ1-1, with 8 nucleotides matching TRBD1. V lost 3 bases and J lost 1; bases outside the gene matches: 16. This CDR3 comprises 19 residues. In germline, CDR1 is KGHSH, CDR2 LQKENI. The CDR3 is CASSPRVSQGVTKNTEAFF. CDR3 DNA: TGTGCCAGCTCACCCCGGGTCTCACAGGGGGTGACGAAGAACACTGAAGCTTTCTTT.

J is TRBJ2-2 and V is TRBV6-6, with 8 positions matching TRBD1. The junction had 10 bases not matched to a gene; V was cut back by 4 bases and J by 6 bases. Germline-derived CDR1 and CDR2 are MNHNY and SVGAGI (reference sequence). The CDR3 has 16 residues. The CDR3 nucleotides are TGTGCCAGCAGTTCCGCCAGGGGGCTTAAATCCGGGGAGCTGTTTTTT. Translation: CASSSARGLKSGELFF.

This clone came up once. The chain carries TRBV29-1 and TRBJ1-5; D is perhaps TRBD1 (6 bases). The germline CDR1 and CDR2 sequences are SQVTM and ANQGSEA. CDR3 length equals 14 residues. Trimming removed 1 base at V and 7 bases at J, with 14 bases between. DNA for the CDR3: TGCAGCGTTGAAGTGGGGGGCGCAGGGCAGCCCCAGCATTTT. Amino acids: CSVEVGGAGQPQHF.

This chain joins TRBV4-2 and TRBJ1-6; D remains unclear. The germline gives CDR1 LGHNA, CDR2 YNFKEQ. V was trimmed by 0 bases and J by 13 bases, leaving 13 bases between them. The CDR3 sequence is 14 residues long. CDR3: CASSQDLIGSPLHF. CDR3 bases: TGTGCCAGCAGCCAAGATTTGATTGGATCGCCCCTCCACTTT.

The V and J genes are TRBV12-3 or TRBV12-4 and TRBJ1-5; D gene unclear. The V end was cut by 5 bases, the J end by 6 bases, with 8 bases between. This CDR3 is 12 amino acids long. Here the CDR3 reads CASSTDTQPQHF. The DNA for the CDR3 is TGTGCCAGCAGTACCGATACTCAGCCCCAGCATTTT.

The sample holds one count of this clone. This chain connects TRBV6-2 or TRBV6-3 to TRBJ1-1; no definite D call. CDR3 length: 15 residues. V dropped 2 bases and J dropped 3 bases, with 13 bases sitting between them. CDR1 and CDR2 (germline): MNHEY, SVGEGT. CDR3 residues: CASSYTEDGYTEAFF. The CDR3 nucleotides are TGTGCCAGCAGTTACACGGAGGATGGGTACACTGAAGCTTTCTTT.

A word on this clone: A much larger clone differs by one base, so this may be a read error. This sample also contains other DNA sequences that code for the same CDR3. The chain combines TRBV7-5 with TRBJ1-1. TRBV7-5 is tagged as a pseudogene. This CDR3 has 15 amino acids. The CDR3 DNA follows: TGTGCCAGAAGCTTGCCTCGAAGGGCAGGGACTGAAGCTTTTTTT. Translation: CARSLPRRAGTEAFF.

The V call is TRBV5-1, the J call TRBJ2-3; D may be TRBD1 (6 bases). The CDR3 consists of 16 residues. Germline-derived CDR1 and CDR2 are SGHRS and YFSETQ. Trimming left V 4 bases short and J 6 bases short, with 21 bases between. CDR3 loop: CASSPGSGTMGDTQYF. The CDR3 region has the DNA TGCGCCAGCAGCCCAGGTTCCGGGACAATGGGGGATACGCAGTATTTT.

V usage is TRBV6-2 or TRBV6-3 and J usage is TRBJ2-5; D perhaps matches TRBD1 (6 bases). Germline assignment: CDR1 MNHEY and CDR2 SVGEGT. The CDR3 runs 14 residues. Deletions cut 6 bases from V and 1 base from J, with 12 bases between. Here the CDR3 DNA reads TGTGCCAGCAGCCTGGGACACCTCCAAGAGACCCAGTACTTC. Protein product: CASSLGHLQETQYF.

The chain has TRBV6-6 and TRBJ1-3; D remains unclear. The germline V and J ends were trimmed by 5 bases and 3 bases, with 8 bases remaining between them. The CDR3 has 13 amino acids. The germline V gene has CDR1 MNHNY and CDR2 SVGAGI (reference sequence). CDR3 loop: CASSVNGGNTIYF. CDR3 nucleotides: TGTGCCAGCAGTGTAAACGGTGGAAACACCATATATTTT.

DNA of the CDR3: TGTGCCAGCATCGCCGGGGATAGCAATCAGCCCCAGCATTTT. Translated: CASIAGDSNQPQHF. The chain recombines TRBV6-6 with TRBJ1-5; D is unresolved. This CDR3 is 14 amino acids long. Trimming removed 7 bases from V and 0 bases from J, with 10 bases in between. Germline assignment: CDR1 MNHNY and CDR2 SVGAGI (reference sequence).

The V and J genes are TRBV11-2 and TRBJ2-2, with TRBD1 as a possible D gene (5 bases). CDR1 and CDR2 from the germline V gene are SGHAT and FQNNGV. V was shortened by 0 bases and J by 0 bases, with 11 bases between the two germline ends. This CDR3 region has 17 residues. This CDR3 is CASSLDRQGANTGELFF. Here the CDR3 DNA reads TGTGCCAGCAGCTTAGATAGGCAGGGCGCGAACACCGGGGAGCTGTTTTTT. Variable domain in full (rest from reference TRBV11-2 and TRBJ2-2): EAGVAQSPRYKIIEKRQSVAFWCNPISGHATLYWYQQILGQGPKLLIQFQNNGVVDDSQLPKDRFSAERLKGVDSTLKIQPAKLEDSAVYLCASSLDRQGANTGELFFGEGSRLTVL.

The rearrangement joins TRBV4-2 to TRBJ1-1; D not certain. The V and J ends lost 2 bases and 0 bases respectively, with 10 bases between them. This CDR3 region has 15 residues. Germline V gene lookup returns CDR1 LGHNA and CDR2 YNFKEQ. CDR3 nucleotides: TGTGCCAGCAGCCAAAACTTTAACATGAACACTGAAGCTTTCTTT. It yields the protein CASSQNFNMNTEAFF.

This chain links TRBV6-2 or TRBV6-3 with TRBJ2-5, with D perhaps TRBD1 (6 bases). V dropped 2 bases and J dropped 4 bases, with 14 bases sitting between them. Germline V CDR1 and CDR2: MNHEY, SVGEGT. The CDR3 loop spans 15 amino acids. The CDR3 DNA follows: TGTGCCAGCAGTTACGGGCAGGGGCTTCGAGAGACCCAGTACTTC. Its translation: CASSYGQGLRETQYF.

The gene calls are TRBV7-2 and TRBJ1-3; D gene unclear. Trimming shortened V by 5 bases and J by 0 bases, and 8 bases separated the two germline ends. The CDR3 loop spans 14 amino acids. Germline lookup yields CDR1 SGHTA and CDR2 FQGNSA. CDR3: CASSPVGSGNTIYF. As DNA, the CDR3 is TGTGCCAGCAGCCCCGTTGGCTCTGGAAACACCATATATTTT.

This clone was seen a few times. The chain has TRBV6-2 or TRBV6-3 and TRBJ1-1; D uncertain. The V end was cut by 5 bases, the J end by 5 bases, with 15 bases between. This CDR3 has 14 residues. Germline CDR1 is MNHEY and CDR2 is SVGEGT. CDR3 region: CASSLPGLGTEAFF. The CDR3 nucleotides read TGTGCCAGCAGTCTTCCCGGGCTTGGGACTGAAGCTTTCTTT.

The chain joins TRBV5-1 to TRBJ1-2; TRBD1 is a possible D gene (5 bases). Trimming removed 6 bases at V and 4 bases at J, with 16 bases between. The CDR3 has 14 amino acids. The germline gives CDR1 SGHRS, CDR2 YFSETQ. The CDR3 DNA reads TGCGCCAGCAACGTCCAGTGGGGCACCTATGGCTACACCTTC. The encoded protein is CASNVQWGTYGYTF.

The gene calls are TRBV4-3 and TRBJ1-2; 10 bases match TRBD1. The CDR3 covers 15 residues. V trimming: 0 bases; J trimming: 4 bases; junction bases outside the gene matches: 2. Germline assignment: CDR1 LGHNA and CDR2 YSLEER. CDR3 coding DNA: TGCGCCAGCAGCCAAGAGACAGGGGGCAGCTATGGCTACACCTTC. It codes for CASSQETGGSYGYTF.

V gene TRBV5-1 combines with J gene TRBJ2-3; D tentatively fits TRBD1 or TRBD2 (5 bases each). The CDR3 has 14 residues. The germline CDR1 and CDR2 sequences are SGHRS and YFSETQ. Trimming shortened V by 2 bases and J by 3 bases, and 10 bases separated the two germline ends. CDR3 sequence (DNA): TGCGCCAGCAGCTTCGGGACGGTAACAGATACGCAGTATTTT. Amino acid sequence: CASSFGTVTDTQYF.

The chain combines TRBV9 with TRBJ2-6; tentatively, D is TRBD2 (6 bases). V lost 0 bases and J 0 bases, leaving 10 bases between the germline ends. This CDR3 spans 17 amino acids. From germline, CDR1 is SGDLS and CDR2 YYNGEE. This CDR3 is CASSVVAGPSGANVLTF. CDR3 bases: TGTGCCAGCAGCGTAGTGGCGGGACCCTCTGGGGCCAACGTCCTGACTTTC.

This clone appeared a single time. The chain carries TRBV29-1 and TRBJ2-3; 8 bases map to TRBD2. This CDR3 spans 12 amino acids. J gave up 13 bases and V 0 bases, and 6 bases lay outside the gene matches. The V gene's germline CDR1 is SQVTM and CDR2 ANQGSEA. The CDR3 DNA reads as TGCAGCGTTGAAGATCCTGGGACTAGTGAGTATTTT. This codes for CSVEDPGTSEYF.

V is TRBV5-8 and J is TRBJ2-5, with TRBD1 as a possible D gene (5 bases). The germline V gene has CDR1 SGHTS and CDR2 YDEGEE. The CDR3 loop spans 15 amino acids. Trimming left V 0 bases short and J 1 base short, with 10 bases between. CDR3: CASSLASTVQETQYF. The CDR3 DNA reads as TGTGCCAGCAGCTTGGCGTCGACAGTCCAAGAGACCCAGTACTTC.

This chain joins TRBV6-5 and TRBJ2-1; possible D gene TRBD2, 6 bases. Trimming left V 6 bases short and J 6 bases short, with 9 bases between. Germline V gene data show CDR1 as MNHEY and CDR2 as SVGAGI. The CDR3 is 12 amino acids. The CDR3 sequence: CASREGLNEQFF. CDR3 nucleotide sequence: TGTGCCAGCAGGGAGGGACTCAATGAGCAGTTCTTC.

This chain uses TRBV6-6 with TRBJ2-6, with 7 nucleotides matching TRBD1. J gave up 4 bases and V 6 bases, and 6 bases lay outside the gene matches. The CDR3 has 15 amino acids. CDR1 and CDR2 (germline): MNHNY, SVGAGI (reference sequence). CDR3 amino acids: CASRLTGVGANVLTF. The DNA for the CDR3 is TGTGCCAGCAGACTCACAGGGGTCGGGGCCAACGTCCTGACTTTC.

This clone was recorded only once. The V gene is TRBV28, the J gene TRBJ1-2; 8 nucleotides match TRBD1. This CDR3 spans 13 amino acids. Trimming removed 7 bases from V and 3 bases from J; junction bases left unmatched: 4. CDR1 MDHEN and CDR2 SYDVKM come from the germline V gene. The CDR3 DNA sequence: TGTGCCAGCACCGCGGGACAGGACTATGGCTACACCTTC. Encoded protein: CASTAGQDYGYTF.

In the case of this clone: Other DNA sequences from this sample encode an identical CDR3 as well. The J gene is TRBJ1-5, the V gene TRBV2; D possibly corresponds to TRBD1 (5 bases). In germline, CDR1 is SNHLY, CDR2 FYNNEI. V lost 3 bases and J lost 4, with 10 bases in between. The CDR3 length is 14 residues. CDR3 amino acids: CASSDQGSNQPQHF. Here the CDR3 DNA reads TGTGCCAGCAGTGACCAGGGATCAAATCAGCCCCAGCATTTT.